This record covers a single T cell receptor beta chain. Its antigen is not known. Sequencing was performed with immunoSEQ multiplex PCR; in TCRdb, only in-frame clones are kept and a portion is missing. Here the sample spans 55,000 to 65,000 clones, around 90% being singletons. This sample is part of a study of T cells in localized non-small cell lung cancer. Study conclusions and caveats: It remains possible that heterogeneity exists, since only one tumor region was sequenced.

Deletions cut 0 bases from V and 3 bases from J, with 17 bases between. The germline V gene encodes CDR1 MGHRA and CDR2 YSYEKL. CDR3 length equals 18 residues. The source was peripheral blood, collected before any cancer treatment. This clonotype was sampled from a man aged 40 to 75 with stage I squamous cell lung carcinoma. The V and J genes are TRBV4-1 and TRBJ2-2, with no clear D. As DNA, the CDR3 is TGCGCCAGCAGCCAAGATTTCGAAGCGAATGGGGACACCGGGGAGCTGTTTTTT. It yields the protein CASSQDFEANGDTGELFF.